This T cell receptor beta chain was captured by sequencing in a study of T cell changes during pregnancy in multiple sclerosis. The repertoire was sequenced with immunoSEQ multiplex PCR; TCRdb's copy has only in-frame clones and lacks some. The sample has tens of thousands of clones, more than 75% seen once. V was cut by 5 bases and J by 8 bases, with 19 bases left in between. Germline V CDR1 and CDR2: SGHVS, FNYEAQ. The CDR3 is 16 residues long. The material was peripheral blood, obtained in the third trimester of pregnancy. This chain links TRBV7-6 with TRBJ1-6; tentative D call: TRBD1 (5 bases). This clonotype was obtained from a female donor with multiple sclerosis, enrolled in a pregnancy study. The CDR3 bases are TGTGCCAGCAGCGGGGGGAGGGGAGTTTGGGATTCACCCCTCCACTTT. It is translated as CASSGGRGVWDSPLHF.